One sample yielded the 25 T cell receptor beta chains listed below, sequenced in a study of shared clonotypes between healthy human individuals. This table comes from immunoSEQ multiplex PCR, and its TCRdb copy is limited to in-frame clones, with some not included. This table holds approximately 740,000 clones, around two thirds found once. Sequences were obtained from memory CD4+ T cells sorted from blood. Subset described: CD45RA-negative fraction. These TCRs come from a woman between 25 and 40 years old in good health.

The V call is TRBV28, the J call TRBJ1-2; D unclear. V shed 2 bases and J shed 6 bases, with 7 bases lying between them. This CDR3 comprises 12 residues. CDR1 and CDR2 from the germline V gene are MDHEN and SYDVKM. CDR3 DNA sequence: TGTGCCAGCAGTTTAGGTTCTGATGGCTACACCTTC. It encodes CASSLGSDGYTF.

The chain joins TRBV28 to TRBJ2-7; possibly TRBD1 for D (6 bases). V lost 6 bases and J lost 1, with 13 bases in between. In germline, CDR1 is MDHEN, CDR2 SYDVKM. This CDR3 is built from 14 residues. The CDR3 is CASRTGTPSYEQYF. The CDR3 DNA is TGTGCCAGCAGGACCGGGACACCGTCCTACGAGCAGTACTTC.

Written as DNA, the CDR3 is TGCGCCAGCTCCCCGACGGCGACAAGGACTGAAGCTTTCTTT. Translating it yields CASSPTATRTEAFF. This chain joins TRBV10-2 and TRBJ1-1; D is uncertain. Germline assignment: CDR1 WSHSY and CDR2 SAAADI. V lost 8 bases and J lost 5, with 18 bases in between. The CDR3 consists of 14 residues.

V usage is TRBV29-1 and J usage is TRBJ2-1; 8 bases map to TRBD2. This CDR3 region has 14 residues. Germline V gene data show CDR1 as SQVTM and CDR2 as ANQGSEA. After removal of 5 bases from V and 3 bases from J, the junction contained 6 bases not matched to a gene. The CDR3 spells CSVQRGTSYNEQFF. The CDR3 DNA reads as TGCAGCGTTCAAAGGGGGACTAGCTACAATGAGCAGTTCTTC.

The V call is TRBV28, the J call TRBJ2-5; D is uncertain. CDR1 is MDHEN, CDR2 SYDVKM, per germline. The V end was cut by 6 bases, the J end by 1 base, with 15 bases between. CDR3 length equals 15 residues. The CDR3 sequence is CASSLTNWGQETQYF. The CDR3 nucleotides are TGTGCCAGCAGCCTGACCAATTGGGGCCAAGAGACCCAGTACTTC. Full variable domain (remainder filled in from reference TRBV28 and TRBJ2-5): DVKVTQSSRYLVKRTGEKVFLECVQDMDHENMFWYRQDPGLGLRLIYFSYDVKMKEKGDIPEGYSVSREKKERFSLILESASTNQTSMYLCASSLTNWGQETQYFGPGTRLLVL.

The DNA of the CDR3 is TGTGCCAGTACTAAAACCAGCGGGAGGGCAGGCGAGACCCAGTACTTC. It encodes CASTKTSGRAGETQYF. The gene calls are TRBV19 and TRBJ2-5; TRBD2 matches 10 bases. The CDR3 has 16 amino acids. Germline CDR1 and CDR2: LNHDA and SQIVND (reference sequence). Losses at the gene ends were 7 bases for V and 5 bases for J; bases not matched to a gene: 13.

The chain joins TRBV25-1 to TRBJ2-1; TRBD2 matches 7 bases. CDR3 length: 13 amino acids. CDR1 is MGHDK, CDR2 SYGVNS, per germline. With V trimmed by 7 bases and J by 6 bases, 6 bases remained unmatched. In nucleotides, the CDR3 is TGTGCCAGCAATCCTAGCGGAATCAATGAGCAGTTCTTC. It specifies CASNPSGINEQFF.

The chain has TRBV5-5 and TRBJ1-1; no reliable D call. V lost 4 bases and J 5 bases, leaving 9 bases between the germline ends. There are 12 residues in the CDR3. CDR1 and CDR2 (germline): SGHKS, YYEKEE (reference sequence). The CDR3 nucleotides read TGTGCCAGCAGCCGGCTCGAAACTGAAGCTTTCTTT. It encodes CASSRLETEAFF.

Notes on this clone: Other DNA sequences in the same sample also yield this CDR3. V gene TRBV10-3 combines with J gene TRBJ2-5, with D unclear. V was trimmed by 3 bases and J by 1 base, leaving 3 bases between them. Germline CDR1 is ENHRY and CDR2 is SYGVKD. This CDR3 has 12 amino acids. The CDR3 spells CAISETQETQYF. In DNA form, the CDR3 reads TGTGCCATCAGTGAAACCCAAGAGACCCAGTACTTC.

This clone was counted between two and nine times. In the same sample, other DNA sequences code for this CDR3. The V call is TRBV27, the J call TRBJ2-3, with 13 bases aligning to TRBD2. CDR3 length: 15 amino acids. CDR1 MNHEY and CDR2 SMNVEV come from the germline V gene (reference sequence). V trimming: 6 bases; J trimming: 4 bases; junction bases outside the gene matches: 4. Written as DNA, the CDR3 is TGTGCCAGCAGCTCACTAGCGGGAGGGGCAGATACGCAGTATTTT. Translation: CASSSLAGGADTQYF.

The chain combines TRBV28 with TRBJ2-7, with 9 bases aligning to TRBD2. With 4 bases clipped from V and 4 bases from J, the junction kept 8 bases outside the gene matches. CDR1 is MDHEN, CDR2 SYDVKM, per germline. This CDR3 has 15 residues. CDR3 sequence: CASSSRGSGSYEQYF. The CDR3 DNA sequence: TGTGCCAGCAGTTCCCGGGGTAGCGGGAGTTACGAGCAGTACTTC.

This CDR3 is CASSLSGRAFGELFF. For the CDR3, the DNA is TGTGCCAGCAGCTTAAGCGGGAGGGCTTTCGGGGAGCTGTTTTTT. The chain recombines TRBV7-2 with TRBJ2-2; TRBD2 aligns across 10 bases. Losses at the gene ends were 2 bases for V and 7 bases for J; bases not matched to a gene: 4. The CDR3 loop spans 15 amino acids. CDR1 is SGHTA, CDR2 FQGNSA, per germline. Based on the CDR3 plus reference TRBV7-2 and TRBJ2-2, the full variable domain is GAGVSQSPSNKVTEKGKDVELRCDPISGHTALYWYRQSLGQGLEFLIYFQGNSAPDKSGLPSDRFSAERTGGSVSTLTIQRTQQEDSAVYLCASSLSGRAFGELFFGEGSRLTVL.

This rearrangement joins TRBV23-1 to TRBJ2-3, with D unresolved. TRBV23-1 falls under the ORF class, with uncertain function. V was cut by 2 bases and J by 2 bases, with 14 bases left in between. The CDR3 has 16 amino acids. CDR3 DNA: TGCGCCAGCAGTCAAACCCCGCCAACCCTCACAGATACGCAGTATTTT. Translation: CASSQTPPTLTDTQYF.

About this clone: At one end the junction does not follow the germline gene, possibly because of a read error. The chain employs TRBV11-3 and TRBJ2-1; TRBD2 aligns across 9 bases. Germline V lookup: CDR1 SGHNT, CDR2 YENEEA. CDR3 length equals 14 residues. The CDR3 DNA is TGTGCCAGCAGCTTGGCGGGAGGGTACAGTGAGCAGTTCTTC. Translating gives CASSLAGGYSEQFF.

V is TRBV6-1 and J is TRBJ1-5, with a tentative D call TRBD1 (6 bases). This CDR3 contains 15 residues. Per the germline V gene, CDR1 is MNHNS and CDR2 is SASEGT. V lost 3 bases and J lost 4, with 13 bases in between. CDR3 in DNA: TGTGCCAGCAGTGATTATGGGGGCCGAAATCAGCCCCAGCATTTT. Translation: CASSDYGGRNQPQHF.

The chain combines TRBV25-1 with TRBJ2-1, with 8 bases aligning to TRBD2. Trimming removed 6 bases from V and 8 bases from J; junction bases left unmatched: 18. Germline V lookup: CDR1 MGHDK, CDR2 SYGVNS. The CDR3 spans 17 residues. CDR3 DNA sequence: TGTGCCAGCAGAGAGGGCTTTAAACGGGAGGGCAGGGATGAGCAGTTCTTC. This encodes CASREGFKREGRDEQFF. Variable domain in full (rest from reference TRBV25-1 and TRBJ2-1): EADIYQTPRYLVIGTGKKITLECSQTMGHDKMYWYQQDPGMELHLIHYSYGVNSTEKGDLSSESTVSRIRTEHFPLTLESARPSHTSQYLCASREGFKREGRDEQFFGPGTRLTVL.

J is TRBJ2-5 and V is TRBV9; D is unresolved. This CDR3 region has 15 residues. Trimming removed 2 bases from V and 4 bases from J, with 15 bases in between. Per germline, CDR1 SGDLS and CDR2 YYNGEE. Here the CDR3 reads CASSVDTGPAETQYF. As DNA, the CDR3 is TGTGCCAGCAGCGTGGATACCGGGCCTGCAGAGACCCAGTACTTC.

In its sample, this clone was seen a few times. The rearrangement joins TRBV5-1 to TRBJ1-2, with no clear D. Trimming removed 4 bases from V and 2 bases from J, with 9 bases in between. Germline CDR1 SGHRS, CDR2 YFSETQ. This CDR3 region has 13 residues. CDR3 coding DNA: TGCGCCAGCAGCCTACAGCTGAACTATGGCTACACCTTC. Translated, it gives CASSLQLNYGYTF.

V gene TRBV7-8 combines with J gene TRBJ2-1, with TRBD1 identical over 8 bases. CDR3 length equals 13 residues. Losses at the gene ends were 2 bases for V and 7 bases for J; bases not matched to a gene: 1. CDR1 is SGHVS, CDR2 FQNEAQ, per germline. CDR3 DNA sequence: TGTGCCAGCAGCTTACAGGGGGCAAATGAGCAGTTCTTC. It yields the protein CASSLQGANEQFF.

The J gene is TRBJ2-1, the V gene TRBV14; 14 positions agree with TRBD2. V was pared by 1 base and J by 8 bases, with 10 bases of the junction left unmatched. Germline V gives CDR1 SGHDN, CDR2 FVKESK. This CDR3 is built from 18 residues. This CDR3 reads CASSQVTEGLAGEYEQFF. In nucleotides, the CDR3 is TGTGCCAGCAGCCAAGTGACAGAGGGACTAGCGGGAGAGTATGAGCAGTTCTTC.

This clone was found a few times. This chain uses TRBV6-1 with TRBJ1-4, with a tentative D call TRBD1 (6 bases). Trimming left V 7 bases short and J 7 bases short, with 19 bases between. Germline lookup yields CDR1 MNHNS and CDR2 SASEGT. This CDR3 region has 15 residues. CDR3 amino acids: CASILGGEGGEKLFF. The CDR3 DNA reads TGTGCCAGCATCTTGGGGGGCGAGGGTGGTGAAAAACTGTTTTTT.

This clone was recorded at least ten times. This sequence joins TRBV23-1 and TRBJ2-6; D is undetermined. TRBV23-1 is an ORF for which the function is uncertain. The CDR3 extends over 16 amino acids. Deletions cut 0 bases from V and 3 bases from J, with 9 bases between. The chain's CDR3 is CASSQSKAGGANVLTF. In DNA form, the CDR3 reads TGCGCCAGCAGTCAATCGAAGGCTGGTGGGGCCAACGTCCTGACTTTC.

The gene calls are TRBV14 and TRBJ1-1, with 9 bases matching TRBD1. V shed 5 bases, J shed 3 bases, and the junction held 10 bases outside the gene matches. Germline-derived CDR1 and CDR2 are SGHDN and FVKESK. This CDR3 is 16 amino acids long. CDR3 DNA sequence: TGTGCCAGCAGCTTACGCCTGGGACAGGGTGACACTGAAGCTTTCTTT. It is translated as CASSLRLGQGDTEAFF.

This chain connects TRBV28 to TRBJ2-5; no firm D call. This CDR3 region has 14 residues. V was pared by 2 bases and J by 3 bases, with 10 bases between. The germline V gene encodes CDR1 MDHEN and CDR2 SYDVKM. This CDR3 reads CASSLPHRKETQYF. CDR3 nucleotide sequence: TGTGCCAGCAGTTTACCTCACAGAAAAGAGACCCAGTACTTC.

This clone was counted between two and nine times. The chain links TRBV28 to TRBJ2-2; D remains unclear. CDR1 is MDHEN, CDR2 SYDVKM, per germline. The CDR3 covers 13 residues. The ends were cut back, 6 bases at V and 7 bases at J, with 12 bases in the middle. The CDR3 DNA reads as TGTGCCAGCAGCTATCGGGTTGACGGGGAGCTGTTTTTT. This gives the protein CASSYRVDGELFF.